These T cell receptor beta chains were read from a single sample in a study of blood T cell repertoires in COVID-19. TCRdb's table, derived via immunoSEQ multiplex PCR, lists solely in-frame clones and lacks some. Here the sample spans about 280,000 clones, over 75% being singletons. The specimen sequenced was peripheral blood. These receptors came from a human donor in a cohort sampled during active COVID-19. The CDR3 runs from the conserved cysteine through the conserved F or W. Fields, in order: J gene, D gene, V gene, clone size, CDR3 DNA, CDR3 protein. D genes are given only for firm matches. Size is stated for part of the rows, as once, few or many counts, or as a class when the clone is expanded.

TRBJ1-4 NA TRBV9 NA TGTGCCAGCAGCTTCTCAGGGGACTATAATGAAAAACTGTTTTTT CASSFSGDYNEKLFF
TRBJ2-7 NA TRBV28 NA TGTGCCAGCAGGGGCCTCAACGAGCAGTACTTC CASRGLNEQYF
TRBJ2-1 TRBD2 TRBV7-9 NA TGTGCCAGCAGCTCGAGCGGGGGGACCAATGAGCAGTTCTTC CASSSSGGTNEQFF
TRBJ1-1 NA TRBV14 NA TGTGCCAGCAGCCGTTCGGGGATAATGAACACTGAAGCTTTCTTT CASSRSGIMNTEAFF
TRBJ2-4 NA TRBV15 once TGTGCCACCAGCAGTGGGGCGAAGAAAGGGGACATTCAGTACTTC CATSSGAKKGDIQYF
TRBJ1-6 NA TRBV30 few TGTGCCTGGAGTCCCGGTCTTTCACCCCTCCACTTT CAWSPGLSPLHF
TRBJ2-3 TRBD2 TRBV9 NA TGTGCCAGCAGCGTGGGAGGGACCCTTAGCACAGATACGCAGTATTTT CASSVGGTLSTDTQYF
TRBJ2-1 TRBD1 TRBV6-5 NA TGTGCCAGCAGTTACTGGGGACAGGGGTCGAATGAGCAGTTCTTC CASSYWGQGSNEQFF
TRBJ1-2 TRBD1 TRBV11-2 NA TGTGCCAGCAGCCCCGGACAGGGGTATTTTGGCTACACCTTC CASSPGQGYFGYTF
TRBJ1-1 NA TRBV10-3 NA TGTGCCATCAGGAGGGTAATGAACACTGAAGCTTTCTTT CAIRRVMNTEAFF
TRBJ2-5 NA TRBV28 NA TGTGCCAGCAGTTTGTCGATCGGGGGAGGACAAGAGACCCAGTACTTC CASSLSIGGGQETQYF
TRBJ1-2 NA TRBV19 NA TGTGCCAGTAGTATAAGCGCTAAGGGGGGCTACACCTTC CASSISAKGGYTF
TRBJ2-1 TRBD2 TRBV23-1 few TGCGCCAGCATTTGGGGTTCGGCGGGAGATTCCAATGAGCAGTTCTTC CASIWGSAGDSNEQFF
TRBJ2-3 NA TRBV28 NA TGTGCCACCCTCCCAGCGGGCCGTCTCACAGATACGCAGTATTTT CATLPAGRLTDTQYF
TRBJ1-1 NA TRBV20-1 NA TGCAGTGCTAGTCGACAACCTCCCTTCAAGGCAGGGGTGACTGAAGCTTTCTTT CSASRQPPFKAGVTEAFF
TRBJ2-6 TRBD1 TRBV4-3 NA TGCGCCAGCAGCCAGCATTCGCCGGGACAGTTGATCTCTGGGGCCAACGTCCTGACTTTC CASSQHSPGQLISGANVLTF
TRBJ1-1 NA TRBV9 NA TGTGCCAGCAGCGTACGGGGTTGGAACACTGAAGCTTTCTTT CASSVRGWNTEAFF
TRBJ2-7 NA TRBV5-6 NA TGTGCCAGCAGCCTTAGTGGACTTTTTACCGAGCAGTACTTC CASSLSGLFTEQYF
TRBJ1-4 NA TRBV5-8 NA TGTGCCAGCAGCTTGGCCCTAAACGGAAAACTGTTTTTT CASSLALNGKLFF
TRBJ1-5 NA TRBV19 NA TGTGCCAGTAGTATAGACCGAGGTGGCAATCAGCCCCAGCATTTT CASSIDRGGNQPQHF
TRBJ2-7 TRBD2 TRBV19 NA TGTGCCAGTAGTCGTGGACTAGCCCCCTACGAGCAGTACTTC CASSRGLAPYEQYF
TRBJ2-7 NA TRBV5-6 NA TGTGCCAGCAGTTGGTGGCAGTTTAAGTACGAGCAGTACTTC CASSWWQFKYEQYF
TRBJ2-7 NA TRBV19 NA TGTGCCAGTAGTGCGGACAGTTTCTCCTACGAGCAGTACTTC CASSADSFSYEQYF
TRBJ2-3 TRBD1 TRBV7-6 NA TGTGCCAGCAGCTTAAACAGGGGAATTACAGATACGCAGTATTTT CASSLNRGITDTQYF
TRBJ2-7 NA TRBV18 NA TGTGCCAGCTCCTCAGGGACAAGGAACTACGAGCAGTACTTC CASSSGTRNYEQYF
TRBJ2-7 NA TRBV19 once TGTGCCAGTAGTTATGGGCGTCTATCCTCCTACGAGCAGTACTTC CASSYGRLSSYEQYF
TRBJ2-3 TRBD2 TRBV6-6 NA TGTGCCACCCTAGCAGGCGGGAGGGGAGATACGCAGTATTTT CATLAGGRGDTQYF
TRBJ2-1 TRBD2 TRBV27 NA TGTGCCAGCTCTCCAGGGACTAGCGGGAACAATGAGCAGTTCTTC CASSPGTSGNNEQFF
TRBJ2-7 NA TRBV5-1 few TGCGCCAGCAGCTTCGGGCCCTCAGGGATCGAGCAGTACTTC CASSFGPSGIEQYF